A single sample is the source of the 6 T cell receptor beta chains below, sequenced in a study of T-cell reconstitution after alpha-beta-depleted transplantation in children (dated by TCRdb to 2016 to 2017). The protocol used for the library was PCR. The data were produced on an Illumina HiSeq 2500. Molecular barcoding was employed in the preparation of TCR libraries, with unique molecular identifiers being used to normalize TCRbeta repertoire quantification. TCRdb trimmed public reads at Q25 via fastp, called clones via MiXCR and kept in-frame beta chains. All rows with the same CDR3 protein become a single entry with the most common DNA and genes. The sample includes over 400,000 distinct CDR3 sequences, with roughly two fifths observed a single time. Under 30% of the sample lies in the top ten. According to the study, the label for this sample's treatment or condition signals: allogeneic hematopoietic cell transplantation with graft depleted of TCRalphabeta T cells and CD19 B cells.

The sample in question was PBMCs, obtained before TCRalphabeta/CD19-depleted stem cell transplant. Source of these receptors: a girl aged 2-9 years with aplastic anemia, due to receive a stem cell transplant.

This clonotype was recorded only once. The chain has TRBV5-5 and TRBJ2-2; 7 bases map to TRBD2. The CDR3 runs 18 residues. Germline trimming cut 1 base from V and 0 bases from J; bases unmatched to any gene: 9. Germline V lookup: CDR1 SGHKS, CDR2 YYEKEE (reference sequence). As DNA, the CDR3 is TGTGCCAGCAGCTTGAGGCTAGCGGCACTCACGAACACCGGGGAGCTGTTTTTT. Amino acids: CASSLRLAALTNTGELFF.

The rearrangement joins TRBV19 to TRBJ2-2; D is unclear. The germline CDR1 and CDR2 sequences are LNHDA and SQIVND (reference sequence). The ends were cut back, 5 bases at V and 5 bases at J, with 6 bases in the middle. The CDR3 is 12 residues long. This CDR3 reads CASSQRTGELFF. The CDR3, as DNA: TGTGCCAGTAGTCAGAGAACCGGGGAGCTGTTTTTT. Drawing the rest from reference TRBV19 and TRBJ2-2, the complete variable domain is DGGITQSPKYLFRKEGQNVTLSCEQNLNHDAMYWYRQDPGQGLRLIYYSQIVNDFQKGDIAEGYSVSREKKESFPLTVTSAQKNPTAFYLCASSQRTGELFFGEGSRLTVL.

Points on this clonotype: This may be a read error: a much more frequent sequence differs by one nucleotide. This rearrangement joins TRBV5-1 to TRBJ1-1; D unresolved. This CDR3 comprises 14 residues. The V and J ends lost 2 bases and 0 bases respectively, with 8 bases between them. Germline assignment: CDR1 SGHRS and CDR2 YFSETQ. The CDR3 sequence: CASSFVPMNTEAFF. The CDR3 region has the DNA TGCGCCAGCAGCTTTGTACCTATGAACACTGAAGCTTTCTTT. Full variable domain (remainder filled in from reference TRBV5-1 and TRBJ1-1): KAGVTQTPRYLIKTRGQQVTLSCSPISGHRSVSWYQQTPGQGLQFLFEYFSETQRNKGNFPGRFSGRQFSNSRSEMNVSTLELGDSALYLCASSFVPMNTEAFFGQGTRLTVV.

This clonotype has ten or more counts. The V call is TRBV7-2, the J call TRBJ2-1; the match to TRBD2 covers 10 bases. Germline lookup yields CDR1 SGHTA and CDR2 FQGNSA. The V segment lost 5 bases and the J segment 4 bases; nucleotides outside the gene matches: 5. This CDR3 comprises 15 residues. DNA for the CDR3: TGTGCCAGCAGCCTCGGACTAGCGGTATACAATGAGCAGTTCTTC. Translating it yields CASSLGLAVYNEQFF.

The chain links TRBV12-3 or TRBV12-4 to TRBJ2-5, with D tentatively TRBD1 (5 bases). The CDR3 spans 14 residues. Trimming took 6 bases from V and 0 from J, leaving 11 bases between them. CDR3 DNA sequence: TGTGCCAGCAGAATGACAGCTAACCAAGAGACCCAGTACTTC. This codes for CASRMTANQETQYF.

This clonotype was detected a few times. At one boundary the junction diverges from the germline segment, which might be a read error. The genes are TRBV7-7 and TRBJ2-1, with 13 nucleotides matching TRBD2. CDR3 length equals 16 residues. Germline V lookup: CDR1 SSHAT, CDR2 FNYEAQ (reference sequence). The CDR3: CASSLGLAGAYNEQFF. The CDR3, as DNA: TGTGCTAGCAGCTTAGGACTAGCGGGAGCCTACAATGAGCAGTTCTTC.